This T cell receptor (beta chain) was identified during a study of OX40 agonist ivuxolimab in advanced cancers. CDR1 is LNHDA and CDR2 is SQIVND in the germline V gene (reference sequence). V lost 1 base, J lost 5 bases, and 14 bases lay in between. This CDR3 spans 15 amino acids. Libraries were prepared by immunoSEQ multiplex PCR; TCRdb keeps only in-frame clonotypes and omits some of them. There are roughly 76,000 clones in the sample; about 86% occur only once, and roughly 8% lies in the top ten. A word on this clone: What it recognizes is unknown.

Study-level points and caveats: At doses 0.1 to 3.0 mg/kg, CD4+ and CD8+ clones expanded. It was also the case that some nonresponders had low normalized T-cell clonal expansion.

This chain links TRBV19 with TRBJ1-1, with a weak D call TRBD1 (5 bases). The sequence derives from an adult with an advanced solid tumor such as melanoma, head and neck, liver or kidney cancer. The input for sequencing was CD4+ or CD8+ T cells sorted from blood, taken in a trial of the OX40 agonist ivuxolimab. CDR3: CASSIVGRGETEAFF. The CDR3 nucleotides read TGTGCCAGTAGTATAGTAGGGAGGGGAGAAACTGAAGCTTTCTTT.